The clone carrying this T cell receptor beta chain has just a few counts. Antigen: not known. Trimming cost V 6 bases and J 3 bases, with 4 bases left between them. The CDR3 consists of 11 residues. Looked up from germline, CDR1 is SGHVS and CDR2 is FQNEAQ. The data belong to a study of metastatic and nonmetastatic thyroid tumors. About the research overall: Repertoire comparison spanned blood and tumor or nodule tissue of malignant and benign thyroid patients.

Whole-study findings and limits: In blood and tumor, TCR beta diversity was reportedly significantly higher in malignant thyroid tumors than in benign nodules.

All patients were treatment-naive before thyroid surgery. Original handling: The study built a papillary thyroid cancer distant-metastasis classifier from CDR3 differences across clinicopathological groups. Through MiXCR, TCRdb re-clonotyped the PCR reads. The authors' filters were not applied to this entry. The sample gives 65,000 to 70,000 clones, about 14% of which show up once; approximately 6.1% is in the top ten. V gene TRBV7-8 combines with J gene TRBJ2-3; D gene unclear. This clonotype originated in a male donor with papillary thyroid cancer or a benign thyroid nodule (not recorded which). Some clones in this sample may be carry-over from other donors' samples. The sequenced sample was blood. CDR3 nucleotides: TGTGCCAGCAGGGGGACAGATACGCAGTATTTT. Its protein is CASRGTDTQYF.